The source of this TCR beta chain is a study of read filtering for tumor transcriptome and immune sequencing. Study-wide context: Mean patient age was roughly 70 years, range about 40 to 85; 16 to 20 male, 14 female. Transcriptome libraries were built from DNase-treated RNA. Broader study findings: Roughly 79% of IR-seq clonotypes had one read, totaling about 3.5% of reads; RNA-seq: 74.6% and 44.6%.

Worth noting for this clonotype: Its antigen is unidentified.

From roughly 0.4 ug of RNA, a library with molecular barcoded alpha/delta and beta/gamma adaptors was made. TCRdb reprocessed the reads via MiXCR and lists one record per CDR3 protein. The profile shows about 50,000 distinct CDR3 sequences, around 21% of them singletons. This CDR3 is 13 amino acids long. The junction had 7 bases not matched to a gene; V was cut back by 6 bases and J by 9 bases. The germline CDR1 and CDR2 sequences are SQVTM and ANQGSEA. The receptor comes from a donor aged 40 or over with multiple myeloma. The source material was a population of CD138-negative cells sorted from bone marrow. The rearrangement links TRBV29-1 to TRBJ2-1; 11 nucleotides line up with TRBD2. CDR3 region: CSVLTSGIGEQFF. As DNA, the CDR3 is TGCAGCGTGCTGACTAGCGGGATTGGTGAGCAGTTCTTC.